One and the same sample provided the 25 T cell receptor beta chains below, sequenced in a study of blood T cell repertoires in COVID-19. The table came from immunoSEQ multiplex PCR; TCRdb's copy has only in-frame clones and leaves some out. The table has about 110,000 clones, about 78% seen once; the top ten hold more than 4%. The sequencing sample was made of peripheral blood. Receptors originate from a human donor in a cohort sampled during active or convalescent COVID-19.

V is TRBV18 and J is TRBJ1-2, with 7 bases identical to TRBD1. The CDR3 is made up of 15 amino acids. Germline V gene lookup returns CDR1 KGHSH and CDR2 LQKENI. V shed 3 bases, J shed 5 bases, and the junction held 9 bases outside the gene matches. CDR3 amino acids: CASSPEHTGEYGYTF. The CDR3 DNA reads TGTGCCAGCTCACCCGAGCATACAGGGGAATATGGCTACACCTTC.

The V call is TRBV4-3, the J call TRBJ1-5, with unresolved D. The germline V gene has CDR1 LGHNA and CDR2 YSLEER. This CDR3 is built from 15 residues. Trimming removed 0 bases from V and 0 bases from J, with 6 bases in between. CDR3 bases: TGCGCCAGCAGCCAAGAGTACAGTAGCAATCAGCCCCAGCATTTT. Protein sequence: CASSQEYSSNQPQHF.

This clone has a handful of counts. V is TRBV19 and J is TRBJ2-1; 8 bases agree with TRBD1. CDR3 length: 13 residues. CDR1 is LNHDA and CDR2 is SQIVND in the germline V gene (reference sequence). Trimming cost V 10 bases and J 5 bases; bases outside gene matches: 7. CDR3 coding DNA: TGTGCCACCCAACCGGGACAGGACAATGAGCAGTTCTTC. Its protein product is CATQPGQDNEQFF.

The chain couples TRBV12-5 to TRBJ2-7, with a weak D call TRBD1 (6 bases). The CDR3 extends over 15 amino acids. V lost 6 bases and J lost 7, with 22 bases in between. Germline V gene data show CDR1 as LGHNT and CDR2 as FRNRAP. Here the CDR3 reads CASGLPNQGTREQYF. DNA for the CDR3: TGTGCTAGTGGCCTACCCAACCAGGGGACGCGGGAGCAGTACTTC. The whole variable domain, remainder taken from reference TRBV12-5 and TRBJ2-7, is DARVTQTPRHKVTEMGQEVTMRCQPILGHNTVFWYRQTMMQGLELLAYFRNRAPLDDSGMPKDRFSAEMPDATLATLKIQPSEPRDSAVYFCASGLPNQGTREQYFGPGTRLTVT.

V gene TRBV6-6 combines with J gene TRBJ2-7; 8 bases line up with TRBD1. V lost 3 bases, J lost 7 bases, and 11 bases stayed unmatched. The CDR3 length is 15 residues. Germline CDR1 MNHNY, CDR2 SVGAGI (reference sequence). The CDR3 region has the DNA TGTGCCAGCAGTTATACCGGGACAGGAAACAGGGAGCAGTACTTC. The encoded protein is CASSYTGTGNREQYF.

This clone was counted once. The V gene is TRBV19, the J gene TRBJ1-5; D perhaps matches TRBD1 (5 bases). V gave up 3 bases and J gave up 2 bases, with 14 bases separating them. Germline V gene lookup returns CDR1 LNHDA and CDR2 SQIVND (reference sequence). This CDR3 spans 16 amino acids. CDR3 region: CASSIKQGWGNQPQHF. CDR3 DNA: TGTGCCAGTAGTATTAAGCAGGGATGGGGCAATCAGCCCCAGCATTTT.

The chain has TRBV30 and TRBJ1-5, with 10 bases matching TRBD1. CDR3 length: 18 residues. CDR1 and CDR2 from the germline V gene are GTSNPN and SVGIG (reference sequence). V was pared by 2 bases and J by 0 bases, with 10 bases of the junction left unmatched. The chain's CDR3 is CAWSPRDRGGYSNQPQHF. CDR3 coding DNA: TGTGCCTGGAGTCCGCGGGACAGGGGTGGATATAGCAATCAGCCCCAGCATTTT.

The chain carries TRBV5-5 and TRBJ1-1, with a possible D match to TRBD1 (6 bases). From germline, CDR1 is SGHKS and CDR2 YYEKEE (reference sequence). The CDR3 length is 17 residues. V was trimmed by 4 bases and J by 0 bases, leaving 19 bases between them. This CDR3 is CASSGALGGRLNTEAFF. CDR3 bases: TGTGCCAGCAGCGGGGCGCTAGGGGGTCGCTTGAACACTGAAGCTTTCTTT.

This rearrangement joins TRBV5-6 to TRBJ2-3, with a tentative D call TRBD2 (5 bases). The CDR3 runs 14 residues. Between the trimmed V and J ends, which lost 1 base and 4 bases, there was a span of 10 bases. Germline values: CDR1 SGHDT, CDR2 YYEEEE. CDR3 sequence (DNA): TGTGCCAGCAGCTTGTTTCGGCGGGCAGATACGCAGTATTTT. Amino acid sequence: CASSLFRRADTQYF. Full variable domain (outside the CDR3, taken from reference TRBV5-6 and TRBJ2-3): DAGVTQSPTHLIKTRGQQVTLRCSPKSGHDTVSWYQQALGQGPQFIFQYYEEEERQRGNFPDRFSGHQFPNYSSELNVNALLLGDSALYLCASSLFRRADTQYFGPGTRLTVL.

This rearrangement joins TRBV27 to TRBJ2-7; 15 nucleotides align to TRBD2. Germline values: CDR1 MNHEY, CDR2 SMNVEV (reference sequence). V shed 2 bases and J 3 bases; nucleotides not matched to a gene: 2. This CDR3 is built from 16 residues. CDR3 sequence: CASSLGLAGGGYEQYF. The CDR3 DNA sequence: TGTGCCAGCAGTTTAGGACTAGCGGGGGGGGGCTACGAGCAGTACTTC.

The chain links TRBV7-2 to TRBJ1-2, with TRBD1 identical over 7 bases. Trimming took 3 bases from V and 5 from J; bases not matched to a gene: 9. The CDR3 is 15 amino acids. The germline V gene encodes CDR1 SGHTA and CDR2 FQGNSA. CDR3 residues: CASSFRGTEIYGYTF. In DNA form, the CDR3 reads TGTGCCAGCAGCTTCCGGGGGACAGAGATTTATGGCTACACCTTC.

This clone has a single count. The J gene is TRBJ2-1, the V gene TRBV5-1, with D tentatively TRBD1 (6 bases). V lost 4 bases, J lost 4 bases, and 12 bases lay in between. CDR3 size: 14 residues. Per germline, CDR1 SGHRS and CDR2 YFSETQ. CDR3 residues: CASSPGQSYNEQFF. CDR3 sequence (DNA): TGCGCCAGCAGCCCAGGACAGTCTTACAATGAGCAGTTCTTC.

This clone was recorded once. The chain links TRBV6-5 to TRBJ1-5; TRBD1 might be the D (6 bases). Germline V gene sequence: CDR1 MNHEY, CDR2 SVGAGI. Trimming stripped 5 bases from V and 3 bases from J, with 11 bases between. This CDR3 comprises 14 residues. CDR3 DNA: TGTGCCAGCAGTCCCAGGGGCATCAATCAGCCCCAGCATTTT. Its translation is CASSPRGINQPQHF.

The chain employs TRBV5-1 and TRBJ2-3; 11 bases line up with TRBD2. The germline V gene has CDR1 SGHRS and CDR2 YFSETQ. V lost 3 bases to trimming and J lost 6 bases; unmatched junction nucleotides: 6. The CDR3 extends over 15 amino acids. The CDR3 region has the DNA TGCGCCAGCAGCTCCACTAGCGGGAGTAGCGATACGCAGTATTTT. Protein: CASSSTSGSSDTQYF. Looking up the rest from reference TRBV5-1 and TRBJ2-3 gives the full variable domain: KAGVTQTPRYLIKTRGQQVTLSCSPISGHRSVSWYQQTPGQGLQFLFEYFSETQRNKGNFPGRFSGRQFSNSRSEMNVSTLELGDSALYLCASSSTSGSSDTQYFGPGTRLTVL.

In DNA, the CDR3 is TGTGCCAGCAGCCGGACCGAAGGGGCCACAGATACGCAGTATTTT. Protein sequence: CASSRTEGATDTQYF. This chain uses TRBV7-2 with TRBJ2-3; weak D call: TRBD1 (5 bases). The CDR3 is made up of 15 amino acids. With 5 bases removed from V and 2 bases from J, the gap between germline ends came to 14 bases. Germline CDR1 and CDR2: SGHTA and FQGNSA.

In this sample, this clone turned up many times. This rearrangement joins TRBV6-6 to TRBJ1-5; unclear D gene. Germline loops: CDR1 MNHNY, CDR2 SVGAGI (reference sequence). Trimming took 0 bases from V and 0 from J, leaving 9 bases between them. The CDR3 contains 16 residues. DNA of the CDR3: TGTGCCAGCAGTTACTCCCAGGAATATAGCAATCAGCCCCAGCATTTT. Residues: CASSYSQEYSNQPQHF.

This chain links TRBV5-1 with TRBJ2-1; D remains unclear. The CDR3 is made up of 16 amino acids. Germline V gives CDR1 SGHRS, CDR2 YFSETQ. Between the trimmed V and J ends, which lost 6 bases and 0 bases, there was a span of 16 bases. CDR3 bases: TGCGCCAGCACGTCGACCAGGTTACTCTCCTACAATGAGCAGTTCTTC. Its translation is CASTSTRLLSYNEQFF.

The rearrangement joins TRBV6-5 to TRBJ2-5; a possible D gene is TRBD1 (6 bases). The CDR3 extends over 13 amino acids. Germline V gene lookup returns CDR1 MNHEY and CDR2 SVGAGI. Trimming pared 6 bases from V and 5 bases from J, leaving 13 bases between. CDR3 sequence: CASRDRGWETQYF. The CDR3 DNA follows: TGTGCCAGCAGGGACAGAGGTTGGGAGACCCAGTACTTC.

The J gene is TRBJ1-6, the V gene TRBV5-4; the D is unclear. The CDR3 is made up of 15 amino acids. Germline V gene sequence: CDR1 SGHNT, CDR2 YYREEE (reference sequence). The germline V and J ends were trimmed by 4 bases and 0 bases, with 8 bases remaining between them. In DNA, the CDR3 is TGTGCCAGCAGCCCTCAGATCTCCTATAATTCACCCCTCCACTTT. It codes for CASSPQISYNSPLHF.

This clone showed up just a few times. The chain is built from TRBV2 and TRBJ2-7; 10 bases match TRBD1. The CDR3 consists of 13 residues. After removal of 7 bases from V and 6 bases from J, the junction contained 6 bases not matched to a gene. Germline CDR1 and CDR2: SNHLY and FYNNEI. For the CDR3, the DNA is TGTGCCAGCACCCTGGACAGGGGGTCCGAGCAGTACTTC. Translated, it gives CASTLDRGSEQYF.

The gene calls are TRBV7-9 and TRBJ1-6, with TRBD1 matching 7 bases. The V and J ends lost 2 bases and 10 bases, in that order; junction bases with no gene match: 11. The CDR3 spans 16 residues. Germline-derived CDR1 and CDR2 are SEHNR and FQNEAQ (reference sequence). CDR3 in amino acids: CASSLSYRGKQSPLHF. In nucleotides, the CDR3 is TGTGCCAGCAGCTTAAGCTACAGGGGAAAGCAATCACCCCTCCACTTT.

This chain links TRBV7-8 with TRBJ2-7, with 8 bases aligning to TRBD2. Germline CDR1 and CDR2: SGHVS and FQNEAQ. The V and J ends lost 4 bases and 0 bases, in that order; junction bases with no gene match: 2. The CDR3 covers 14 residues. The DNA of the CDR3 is TGTGCCAGCAGCTCCAGCGGGAGCTCCTACGAGCAGTACTTC. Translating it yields CASSSSGSSYEQYF.

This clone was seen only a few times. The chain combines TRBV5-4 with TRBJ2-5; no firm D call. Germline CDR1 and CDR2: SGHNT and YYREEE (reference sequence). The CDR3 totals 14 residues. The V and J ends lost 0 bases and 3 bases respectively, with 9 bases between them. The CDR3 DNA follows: TGTGCCAGCAGCTTGGCGGCAGCGAAAGAGACCCAGTACTTC. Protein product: CASSLAAAKETQYF.

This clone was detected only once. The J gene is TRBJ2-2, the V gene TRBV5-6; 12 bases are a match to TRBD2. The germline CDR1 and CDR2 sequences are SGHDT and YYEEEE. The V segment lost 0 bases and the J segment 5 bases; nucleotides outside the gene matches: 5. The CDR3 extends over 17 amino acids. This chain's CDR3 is CASSLGLAGAWTGELFF. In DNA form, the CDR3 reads TGTGCCAGCAGCTTGGGACTAGCGGGAGCATGGACCGGGGAGCTGTTTTTT. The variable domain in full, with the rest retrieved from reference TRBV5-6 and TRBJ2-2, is DAGVTQSPTHLIKTRGQQVTLRCSPKSGHDTVSWYQQALGQGPQFIFQYYEEEERQRGNFPDRFSGHQFPNYSSELNVNALLLGDSALYLCASSLGLAGAWTGELFFGEGSRLTVL.

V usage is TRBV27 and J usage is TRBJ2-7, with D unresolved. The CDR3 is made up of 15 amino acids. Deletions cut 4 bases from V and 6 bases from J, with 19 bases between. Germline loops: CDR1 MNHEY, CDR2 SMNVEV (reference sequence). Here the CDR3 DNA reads TGTGCCAGCAGTTCGCCGACCGACTTTGGCCTCGAGCAGTACTTC. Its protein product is CASSSPTDFGLEQYF.